This is a list of T cell receptor beta chains from one sample in a study of blood T cell repertoires in COVID-19. The data were produced by immunoSEQ multiplex PCR, yet TCRdb's version contains in-frame clones alone and is incomplete. The data show 140,000 to 150,000 clones, 85% seen once. Material: PBMCs or T cells enriched from blood (not recorded which). The receptors here all came from a woman aged 40 to 49 who had recovered from COVID-19. Each CDR3 is given with its conserved first and last residue. The D gene is left open where the match is weak. Some rows mark clone size as missing; the rest say once, few, many or name a class of expanded clone.

d_call	j_call	clone_size	v_call	cdr3_nt	cdr3_aa
TRBD1	TRBJ1-2	NA	TRBV9	TGTGCCAGCAGCCCGCGGGACAGGGGGCGCATGAGGCTTGATGGCTACACCTTC	CASSPRDRGRMRLDGYTF
TRBD1	TRBJ2-1	NA	TRBV12-5	TGTGCTAGTGGCAGGACAGGGAGCTCCTACAATGAGCAGTTCTTC	CASGRTGSSYNEQFF
NA	TRBJ2-5	NA	TRBV15	TGTGCCACCAGCACCCTAGGGGTGACCCAGTACTTC	CATSTLGVTQYF
TRBD2	TRBJ2-7	NA	TRBV4-2	TGTGCCAGCAGCCAAGCCGAACTAGCGGACTACGAGCAGTACTTC	CASSQAELADYEQYF
NA	TRBJ2-7	NA	TRBV2	TGTGCCAGCAGTGATCAACACCAGTCCTACGAGCAGTACTTC	CASSDQHQSYEQYF
NA	TRBJ2-5	NA	TRBV9	TGTGCCAGCAGCGTAGAGGCAGGGTGGGAGACCCAGTACTTC	CASSVEAGWETQYF
NA	TRBJ1-2	once	TRBV5-1	TGCGCCAGCAGCTCCCGCGGGGATGGCTACACCTTC	CASSSRGDGYTF
TRBD2	TRBJ2-3	NA	TRBV29-1	TGCAGCGTTGGGGAGGGCGCTAGCACAGATACGCAGTATTTT	CSVGEGASTDTQYF
NA	TRBJ1-2	NA	TRBV21-1	TGCACTAACACCTATGGCTACACCTTC	CTNTYGYTF
NA	TRBJ1-1	NA	TRBV19	TGTGCCAGTAGTAAGACACCAAACACTGAAGCTTTCTTT	CASSKTPNTEAFF
NA	TRBJ1-1	NA	TRBV9	TGTGCCAGCAGCGTAGAACGTGTGTCGGGGGGATATACTGAAGCTTTCTTT	CASSVERVSGGYTEAFF
NA	TRBJ1-2	NA	TRBV10-3	TGTGCCATCAGTGAGTCGCTCGTAGAGTATGGCTACACCTTC	CAISESLVEYGYTF
TRBD1	TRBJ1-1	NA	TRBV7-9	TGTGCCAGCAGCTTAGCCCGGGACAGCAGGTCTGAAGCTTTCTTT	CASSLARDSRSEAFF
TRBD2	TRBJ2-2	few	TRBV5-1	TGCGCCAGCAGCTTACGGCGGGAGGGCCGCGCCGGGGAGCTGTTTTTT	CASSLRREGRAGELFF
TRBD1	TRBJ1-5	NA	TRBV28	TGTGCCAGCAGTCTACAGGGGGTGATCGGTCAGCCCCAGCATTTT	CASSLQGVIGQPQHF
NA	TRBJ2-7	once	TRBV19	TGTGCCAGTAGTAATGGGCAGACCTACGAGCAGTACTTC	CASSNGQTYEQYF
NA	TRBJ1-5	NA	TRBV27	TGTGCCAGCAGTTCACAAAGTAGCAATCAGCCCCAGCATTTT	CASSSQSSNQPQHF
NA	TRBJ2-7	few	TRBV30	TGTGCCTGGTCCCGGGACACCCCCTACGAGCAGTACTTC	CAWSRDTPYEQYF
TRBD2	TRBJ2-3	few	TRBV30	TGTGCCTGGAGTGAGGGGATTACGGGGGAGGGAGATACGCAGTATTTT	CAWSEGITGEGDTQYF
TRBD2	TRBJ2-1	NA	TRBV30	TGTGCCTGGAGCGGAGCCGGGACTATCAATGAGCAGTTCTTC	CAWSGAGTINEQFF
TRBD1	TRBJ2-3	NA	TRBV29-1	TGCAGCGTTGAAGAAGGACAGGGAGCGGCTGATACGCAGTATTTT	CSVEEGQGAADTQYF
TRBD1	TRBJ2-1	NA	TRBV5-8	TGTGCCAGCAGCTTGGAGGCAGGGGGTTACAATGAGCAGTTCTTC	CASSLEAGGYNEQFF